This TCR beta chain was identified in a study of OX40 agonist ivuxolimab in advanced cancers. The germline CDR1 and CDR2 sequences are WNHNN and SYGVQD (reference sequence). The CDR3 is made up of 15 amino acids. V lost 0 bases and J lost 7, with 12 bases in between. TCRdb keeps only in-frame clones here, not all; method: immunoSEQ multiplex PCR. The data show 65,000 to 95,000 clones, about 90% seen once. The input for sequencing was CD4+ or CD8+ T cells sorted from blood, taken in a trial of the OX40 agonist ivuxolimab. The receptor was isolated from an adult with an advanced solid tumor such as melanoma, head and neck, liver or kidney cancer. The chain uses TRBV10-1 and TRBJ1-4, with TRBD1 as a possible D gene (6 bases). The chain's CDR3 is CASSESPGEVEKLFF. The CDR3 nucleotides read TGCGCCAGCAGTGAGTCCCCAGGGGAGGTTGAAAAACTGTTTTTT.